The rows below give T cell receptor beta chains drawn from one sample of a study of T cell responses to AZD1222 COVID-19 vaccine. TCRdb's copy holds only in-frame clones and misses some; the assay was immunoSEQ multiplex PCR. The sample consists of 95,000 to 100,000 clones, about 90% of them appearing once. The specimen comprised peripheral blood, sampled 28 days after the second AZD1222 dose. The origin of the receptors is an adult who received the AZD1222 COVID-19 vaccine. CDR3s include the opening cysteine and the closing phenylalanine or tryptophan. A clone size is listed for some rows: how often the clone was seen (once, few, many), or a class if it is expanded.

clone_size j_call v_call cdr3_aa
NA TRBJ1-5 TRBV6-5 CASSKVGQPQHF
NA TRBJ1-1 TRBV30 CAWSVPGVGKDTEAFF
NA TRBJ1-1 TRBV5-1 CASSSSLNTEAFF
NA TRBJ1-2 TRBV30 CAWSAGHHYGYTF
NA TRBJ1-3 TRBV6-5 CASSYDGLSGNTIYF
NA TRBJ1-3 TRBV28 CASSLGNTIYF
NA TRBJ2-7 TRBV30 CAWTPGPRRGEQYF
NA TRBJ2-5 TRBV4-2 CASSQSVPFGETQYF
NA TRBJ1-6 TRBV27 CASSRGQGALSPLHF
NA TRBJ1-2 TRBV12-3/TRBV12-4 CASSLPGSYGYTF
NA TRBJ2-3 TRBV3-1/TRBV3-2 CASSPLADTQYF
NA TRBJ2-1 TRBV12-3/TRBV12-4 CASSLSSVEQFF
NA TRBJ1-4 TRBV7-2 CASSSQQGNEKLFF
NA TRBJ2-1 TRBV9 CASSTQLAGGPPEQFF
NA TRBJ1-4 TRBV5-1 CASSLGQGDEKLFF
NA TRBJ2-7 TRBV7-2 CASSAGTSVTYEQYF
NA TRBJ1-1 TRBV28 CASSLRVGGNTEAFF
NA TRBJ2-1 TRBV19 CASSMGSASGVSYNEQFF
once TRBJ1-1 TRBV9 CASSVEGQGMLGAEAFF
NA TRBJ2-5 TRBV28 CASSSPRQSQETQYF
once TRBJ2-7 TRBV18 CASSPPSASFWEQYF
NA TRBJ2-7 TRBV6-2/TRBV6-3 CASSYGLVGEQYF
NA TRBJ2-7 TRBV9 CASSVSAGSYEQYF
NA TRBJ2-7 TRBV19 CASSIAGQGSYEQYF
NA TRBJ2-3 TRBV4-3 CASSQDLTSGNTDTQYF
NA TRBJ2-7 TRBV9 CASSVLDRGGYEQYF
NA TRBJ2-1 TRBV19 CASSIGTYNEQFF
NA TRBJ2-2 TRBV6-2/TRBV6-3 CASSYSGGGNTGELFF
NA TRBJ1-5 TRBV7-9 CASSSDPGDSQPQHF
NA TRBJ1-6 TRBV30 CAWKSGGNSPLHF
NA TRBJ2-2 TRBV5-4 CASSAQAGLADGELFF
NA TRBJ2-7 TRBV5-6 CASSLGGRTGYEQYF
NA TRBJ2-5 TRBV5-4 CASSLVQETQYF
NA TRBJ1-1 TRBV18 CASSPDRVAPVMEAFF
NA TRBJ1-2 TRBV19 CASRTGGGYGYTF